The 27 T cell receptor beta chains in this list originate from one sample, sequenced in a study of blood T cells in healthy people across ages. Sample-barcoded 5' priming and a J-beta primer mix drove a second PCR of roughly 6 to 12 cycles. MiXCR, applied by TCRdb to the 5' RACE reads, yields one record per CDR3 protein. The sample yields 1,300,000 or so distinct CDR3 sequences, 55% to 75% seen once. The sample was blood. These receptors came from a man aged 18 to 30 in good health.

This rearrangement joins TRBV6-2 or TRBV6-3 to TRBJ1-2, with 8 bases that match TRBD1. Germline CDR1 is MNHEY and CDR2 is SVGEGT. The CDR3 totals 16 residues. J lost 4 bases, V lost 5 bases, and 12 bases had no gene match. CDR3 bases: TGTGCCAGCAGTCCCCCGTCGGACAGGGTGATCTATGGCTACACCTTC. Its translation: CASSPPSDRVIYGYTF.

The chain carries TRBV28 and TRBJ1-4; D may be TRBD1 (6 bases). CDR1 and CDR2 from the germline V gene are MDHEN and SYDVKM. Trimming shortened V by 6 bases and J by 5 bases, and 13 bases separated the two germline ends. This CDR3 spans 14 amino acids. Here the CDR3 reads CASRRQVTNEKLFF. The CDR3 bases are TGTGCCAGCAGACGACAGGTGACCAATGAAAAACTGTTTTTT.

This clonotype was counted a few times. The chain uses TRBV5-1 and TRBJ1-1; 7 positions match TRBD1. CDR3 length: 15 amino acids. Germline lookup yields CDR1 SGHRS and CDR2 YFSETQ. After removal of 6 bases from V and 1 base from J, the junction contained 9 bases not matched to a gene. In DNA, the CDR3 is TGCGCCAGCATGGAGGTTCAGGGGGGGAACACTGAAGCTTTCTTT. It is translated as CASMEVQGGNTEAFF.

The V gene is TRBV27, the J gene TRBJ2-6, with D unclear. This CDR3 contains 15 residues. Germline values: CDR1 MNHEY, CDR2 SMNVEV (reference sequence). Trimming removed 3 bases at V and 0 bases at J, with 6 bases between. The CDR3, as DNA: TGTGCCAGCAGTTTTTTAACCTCTGGGGCCAACGTCCTGACTTTC. It is translated as CASSFLTSGANVLTF. The complete variable domain, with remaining parts taken from reference TRBV27 and TRBJ2-6, reads EAQVTQNPRYLITVTGKKLTVTCSQNMNHEYMSWYRQDPGLGLRQIYYSMNVEVTDKGDVPEGYKVSRKEKRNFPLILESPSPNQTSLYFCASSFLTSGANVLTFGAGSRLTVL.

The chain employs TRBV10-3 and TRBJ2-7; the D is unclear. CDR1 ENHRY and CDR2 SYGVKD come from the germline V gene. The CDR3 runs 13 residues. Trimming left V 5 bases short and J 3 bases short, with 11 bases between. The CDR3 spells CAISTAVDYEQYF. The CDR3 DNA is TGTGCCATCAGTACAGCTGTGGACTACGAGCAGTACTTC.

This clonotype was found once. CDR3 residues: CASSTGTGSTEKLFF. DNA for the CDR3: TGTGCCAGCAGTACAGGGACAGGGTCTACTGAAAAACTGTTTTTT. The rearrangement uses TRBV12-3 or TRBV12-4 and TRBJ1-4; 9 bases agree with TRBD1. Losses at the gene ends were 5 bases for V and 7 bases for J; bases not matched to a gene: 8. CDR3 length: 15 residues.

This clonotype was counted between two and nine times. This chain links TRBV29-1 with TRBJ2-7, with a tentative D call TRBD2 (5 bases). The J call is in doubt because the DNA end fits TRBJ2-5 better. Germline CDR1 SQVTM, CDR2 ANQGSEA. This CDR3 region has 12 residues. CDR3 in DNA: TGCAGCGTTGAAAAAGCGGAAGAGACCCAGTACTTC. This codes for CSVEKAEETQYF.

Only a few counts were recorded for this clonotype. CDR3 nucleotide sequence: TGTGCCAGCACCAACCGGGACAGAACCTACGAGCAGTACTTC. Translating gives CASTNRDRTYEQYF. The chain joins TRBV6-6 to TRBJ2-7; 7 bases agree with TRBD1. Germline loops: CDR1 MNHNY, CDR2 SVGAGI (reference sequence). This CDR3 is 14 amino acids long. The trim removed 7 bases at V and 2 bases at J, leaving 8 bases unmatched.

This clonotype came up a few times. The gene calls are TRBV3-1 and TRBJ1-6; D is possibly TRBD1 (5 bases). Germline-derived CDR1 and CDR2 are LGHDT and YNNKEL (reference sequence). V lost 7 bases to trimming and J lost 6 bases, with 10 bases between them. This CDR3 spans 13 amino acids. CDR3 DNA: TGTGCCAGCAACGGGGACGGTAATTCACCCCTCCACTTT. Translating it yields CASNGDGNSPLHF.

The chain is built from TRBV6-1 and TRBJ1-6; no reliable D call. Trimming cost V 2 bases and J 7 bases, with 15 bases left between them. Per the germline V gene, CDR1 is MNHNS and CDR2 is SASEGT. The CDR3 is 16 residues long. CDR3 sequence (DNA): TGTGCCAGCAGTGAACGAGGACGAAGGAGAAATTCACCCCTCCACTTT. Translating it yields CASSERGRRRNSPLHF.

CDR3 sequence: CSAGLAGVSYNEQFF. The CDR3 DNA sequence: TGCAGTGCCGGACTAGCGGGTGTCTCCTACAATGAGCAGTTCTTC. The gene calls are TRBV20-1 and TRBJ2-1; 11 nucleotides match TRBD2. Germline-derived CDR1 and CDR2 are DFQATT and SNEGSKA (reference sequence). The length of the CDR3 is 15 residues. Losses at the gene ends were 6 bases for V and 0 bases for J; bases not matched to a gene: 4.

The V call is TRBV5-4, the J call TRBJ1-1, with 9 bases matching TRBD1. In germline, CDR1 is SGHNT, CDR2 YYREEE (reference sequence). Trimming took 5 bases from V and 8 from J; bases not matched to a gene: 4. The CDR3 is 12 amino acids. CDR3 sequence (DNA): TGTGCCAGCAGATATGGGACAGGGGAAGCTTTCTTT. Amino acid sequence: CASRYGTGEAFF. The full variable domain, in which reference TRBV5-4 and TRBJ1-1 provide the parts outside the CDR3, is ETGVTQSPTHLIKTRGQQVTLRCSSQSGHNTVSWYQQALGQGPQFIFQYYREEENGRGNFPPRFSGLQFPNYSSELNVNALELDDSALYLCASRYGTGEAFFGQGTRLTVV.

On this clonotype: At one end the junction does not follow the germline gene, possibly because of a read error. The rearrangement uses TRBV27 and TRBJ2-3; D remains ambiguous. Germline V gene sequence: CDR1 MNHEY, CDR2 SMNVEV (reference sequence). This CDR3 has 16 residues. The CDR3 nucleotides read TGTGCCAGCAGACTTGGGCCCCCAACAAGCACGGATACGCAGTATTTT. It yields the protein CASRLGPPTSTDTQYF.

The CDR3, as DNA: TGTGCCAGCAGCCGCCCAGGGGGCATCGGTTCACCCCTCCACTTT. Its translation: CASSRPGGIGSPLHF. The chain couples TRBV11-2 to TRBJ1-6, with 8 positions matching TRBD1. V shed 5 bases and J 9 bases; nucleotides not matched to a gene: 9. Germline values: CDR1 SGHAT, CDR2 FQNNGV. The CDR3 runs to 15 residues.

There are a few counts of this clonotype. The chain is built from TRBV6-5 and TRBJ2-3, with unresolved D. The V end was cut by 0 bases, the J end by 2 bases, with 12 bases between. CDR1 is MNHEY and CDR2 is SVGAGI in the germline V gene. CDR3 length: 16 residues. In DNA, the CDR3 is TGTGCCAGCAGTTACTCGCGGCTGGGATACACAGATACGCAGTATTTT. Translating gives CASSYSRLGYTDTQYF.

About this clonotype: The junction and the germline gene differ at one end; a read error may be behind it. The chain couples TRBV27 to TRBJ1-2, with TRBD1 matching 7 bases. The CDR3 has 13 amino acids. From germline, CDR1 is MNHEY and CDR2 SMNVEV (reference sequence). The CDR3 spells CASSRQGLYGYNF. Written as DNA, the CDR3 is TGTGCCAGCAGTAGACAGGGTTTGTATGGCTACAACTTC.

The chain carries TRBV12-3 or TRBV12-4 and TRBJ2-1; no clear D gene. Trimming shortened V by 7 bases and J by 8 bases, and 12 bases separated the two germline ends. The CDR3 is 12 amino acids. CDR3 nucleotide sequence: TGTGCCAGCAACCGAGGCAGCGATGAGCAGTTCTTC. Its protein is CASNRGSDEQFF.

The chain links TRBV4-1 to TRBJ2-7; perhaps TRBD1 as D (6 bases). The end of the DNA aligns better with TRBJ2-5, so the J call may be wrong. Germline loops: CDR1 MGHRA, CDR2 YSYEKL. The CDR3 totals 16 residues. CDR3 protein: CASSEAGVSAVETQYF. CDR3 coding DNA: TGCGCCAGCAGCGAGGCAGGGGTCAGCGCAGTAGAGACCCAGTACTTC.

The V call is TRBV6-1, the J call TRBJ1-4, with 12 nucleotides matching TRBD1. The CDR3 extends over 15 amino acids. Germline V lookup: CDR1 MNHNS, CDR2 SASEGT. V dropped 1 base and J dropped 7; count of bases not matched to a gene: 1. CDR3 nucleotide sequence: TGTGCCAGCAGTGAAGGGGACAGGGGGCTTGAAAAACTGTTTTTT. Translation: CASSEGDRGLEKLFF.

V usage is TRBV5-1 and J usage is TRBJ2-3; TRBD2 matches 9 bases. Germline loops: CDR1 SGHRS, CDR2 YFSETQ. This CDR3 has 15 residues. V lost 5 bases, J lost 4 bases, and 8 bases stayed unmatched. The CDR3 sequence: CASRQLAGLSDTQYF. The CDR3, as DNA: TGCGCCAGCAGACAACTAGCGGGTTTATCAGATACGCAGTATTTT.

This clonotype was detected a few times. This chain joins TRBV20-1 and TRBJ2-1, with D possibly matching TRBD2 (6 bases). Near its end, the DNA agrees better with TRBJ2-7, so the J call may be wrong. This CDR3 region has 13 residues. The germline gives CDR1 DFQATT, CDR2 SNEGSKA (reference sequence). CDR3 coding DNA: TGCAGTGGGGTTCTAGCGTCCTACAATGAGCAGTACTTC. This sequence encodes CSGVLASYNEQYF.

This chain joins TRBV29-1 and TRBJ2-1; 7 positions match TRBD1. This CDR3 region has 12 residues. Germline loops: CDR1 SQVTM, CDR2 ANQGSEA. V lost 6 bases to trimming and J lost 8 bases; unmatched junction nucleotides: 7. The CDR3 nucleotides are TGCAGCGTGACGGGACAGCAAGATGAGCAGTTCTTC. It translates to CSVTGQQDEQFF.

The V gene is TRBV4-1, the J gene TRBJ2-3, with D hard to call. Germline V lookup: CDR1 MGHRA, CDR2 YSYEKL. Trimming cost V 4 bases and J 2 bases, with 10 bases left between them. There are 14 residues in the CDR3. CDR3 DNA: TGCGCCAGCAGCCCTGGACCGAACACAGATACGCAGTATTTT. This gives the protein CASSPGPNTDTQYF.

The V gene is TRBV7-2, the J gene TRBJ2-2; D is unclear. CDR3 size: 16 residues. Trimming left V 3 bases short and J 2 bases short, with 13 bases between. From germline, CDR1 is SGHTA and CDR2 FQGNSA. The CDR3 DNA sequence: TGTGCCAGCAGCTTGGGCCCCGCCCTTAACACCGGGGAGCTGTTTTTT. Translation gives CASSLGPALNTGELFF.

The V and J genes are TRBV9 and TRBJ2-1; unclear D gene. The CDR3 has 12 amino acids. Per germline, CDR1 SGDLS and CDR2 YYNGEE. Trimming left V 0 bases short and J 7 bases short, with 5 bases between. The CDR3 spells CASSVAGNEQFF. The CDR3 bases are TGTGCCAGCAGCGTAGCCGGAAATGAGCAGTTCTTC. The variable domain in full, completed from reference TRBV9 and TRBJ2-1, reads DSGVTQTPKHLITATGQRVTLRCSPRSGDLSVYWYQQSLDQGLQFLIQYYNGEERAKGNILERFSAQQFPDLHSELNLSSLELGDSALYFCASSVAGNEQFFGPGTRLTVL.

The gene calls are TRBV6-1 and TRBJ1-5; tentative D call: TRBD1 (5 bases). The length of the CDR3 is 14 residues. V was pared by 6 bases and J by 3 bases, with 12 bases between. CDR1 and CDR2 (germline): MNHNS, SASEGT. The DNA for the CDR3 is TGTGCCAGCAGGAGCAGGGACCACAATCAGCCCCAGCATTTT. Translated, it gives CASRSRDHNQPQHF.

Regarding this clonotype: At one end, the junction sequence differs from germline, possibly due to a read error. This chain connects TRBV4-3 to TRBJ1-6; D remains unclear. CDR3 length: 17 residues. Germline V gene lookup returns CDR1 LGHNA and CDR2 YSLEER. The DNA of the CDR3 is TGCGCCAGCAGCCAAGCGGCCTACCCCGAGCACAATTCGCCCCTCCACTTT. The encoded protein is CASSQAAYPEHNSPLHF.